One sample yielded the 18 T cell receptor beta chains listed below, sequenced in a study of chemoradiotherapy in HPV16-positive cancers. Sequencing was performed with immunoSEQ multiplex PCR; in TCRdb, only in-frame clones are kept and a portion is missing. The data contain 3,000 to 3,500 clones, nearly 85% of them singletons. This material consisted of tumor tissue, taken from a patient who underwent chemoradiotherapy. These receptors were collected from a human donor with HPV-associated anogenital cancer.

The CDR3 sequence: CASSLAGTVNSPLHF. CDR3 nucleotides: TGTGCCAGCAGCTTAGCCGGGACAGTAAATTCACCCCTCCACTTT. This chain connects TRBV5-4 to TRBJ1-6, with TRBD1 identical over 7 bases. J was trimmed by 7 bases and V by 2 bases; bases with no gene match: 6. The CDR3 length is 15 residues. Germline V lookup: CDR1 SGHNT, CDR2 YYREEE (reference sequence).

J is TRBJ2-3 and V is TRBV6-4, with D possibly matching TRBD2 (6 bases). The CDR3 is made up of 15 amino acids. Germline CDR1 and CDR2: MRHNA and SNTAGT. Trimming pared 6 bases from V and 2 bases from J, leaving 15 bases between. In DNA form, the CDR3 reads TGTGCCAGCAGGCGCGGGATCGGGCCCACAGATACGCAGTATTTT. Amino acids: CASRRGIGPTDTQYF.

This sequence joins TRBV15 and TRBJ1-5, with D uncertain. V was clipped by 1 base and J by 0 bases, with 7 bases between them. CDR1 and CDR2 from the germline V gene are LNHNV and YYDKDF (reference sequence). The CDR3 is 15 residues long. The CDR3 nucleotides are TGTGCCACCAGCAGAGGACGGGATAGCAATCAGCCCCAGCATTTT. Its protein product is CATSRGRDSNQPQHF.

In DNA form, the CDR3 reads TGTGCCAGCAGCCCAAGTCCCCGGCGGGCAGCCTATGGCTACACCTTC. Translating it yields CASSPSPRRAAYGYTF. The V gene is TRBV7-8, the J gene TRBJ1-2; D gene unclear. There are 16 residues in the CDR3. Trimming removed 5 bases at V and 4 bases at J, with 20 bases between. Germline values: CDR1 SGHVS, CDR2 FQNEAQ.

The chain employs TRBV18 and TRBJ2-7; D not resolved. V lost 3 bases, J lost 3 bases, and 3 bases lay in between. Germline values: CDR1 KGHSH, CDR2 LQKENI. CDR3 length equals 11 residues. CDR3 nucleotide sequence: TGTGCCAGCTCACCTAACTACGAGCAGTACTTC. Encoded protein: CASSPNYEQYF.

The chain recombines TRBV7-9 with TRBJ1-1; tentative D call: TRBD1 (5 bases). The V gene lost 2 bases and the J gene lost 4 bases, with 11 bases spanning the gap. This CDR3 region has 14 residues. Germline lookup yields CDR1 SEHNR and CDR2 FQNEAQ (reference sequence). The CDR3 DNA follows: TGTGCCAGCAGCTTACGGGAGGGGTCCACTGAAGCTTTCTTT. It encodes CASSLREGSTEAFF.

The chain couples TRBV28 to TRBJ1-2; no reliable D call. V was pared by 11 bases and J by 2 bases, with 9 bases between. Germline values: CDR1 MDHEN, CDR2 SYDVKM. The CDR3 runs to 11 residues. The CDR3 loop is CALGSNYGYTF. The CDR3 nucleotides are TGTGCCCTAGGGTCCAACTATGGCTACACCTTC.

The table lists this clone with a count of one. The chain links TRBV9 to TRBJ1-1; D is uncertain. V gave up 3 bases and J gave up 0 bases, with 9 bases separating them. The CDR3 runs 14 residues. Germline V gene sequence: CDR1 SGDLS, CDR2 YYNGEE. The CDR3 loop reads CASSADLMNTEAFF. The CDR3 DNA is TGTGCCAGCAGCGCAGACTTAATGAACACTGAAGCTTTCTTT.

V is TRBV6-4 and J is TRBJ2-2; D is uncertain. Germline V CDR1 and CDR2: MRHNA, SNTAGT. V was clipped by 2 bases and J by 0 bases, with 1 base between them. The CDR3 covers 13 residues. The CDR3 loop reads CASSDPNTGELFF. CDR3 DNA: TGTGCCAGCAGTGACCCGAACACCGGGGAGCTGTTTTTT.

The rearrangement uses TRBV2 and TRBJ1-2; no clear D gene. Trimming removed 9 bases at V and 7 bases at J, with 21 bases between. This CDR3 is 14 amino acids long. CDR1 is SNHLY, CDR2 FYNNEI, per germline. Here the CDR3 DNA reads TGTGCCAGTCAACCCACAAAGGCCCCTGCTGGCTACACCTTC. It specifies CASQPTKAPAGYTF.

The J gene is TRBJ2-5, the V gene TRBV7-9; 8 positions match TRBD1. Germline CDR1 is SEHNR and CDR2 is FQNEAQ (reference sequence). Trimming removed 10 bases from V and 5 bases from J; junction bases left unmatched: 12. CDR3 length: 14 amino acids. Written as DNA, the CDR3 is TGTGCCACTACACAGACAGGGGCAGGGGAGACCCAGTACTTC. This codes for CATTQTGAGETQYF.

This clone has just one count. The chain uses TRBV19 and TRBJ1-5; D call uncertain. Trimming cost V 0 bases and J 4 bases, with 10 bases left between them. There are 15 residues in the CDR3. Germline lookup yields CDR1 LNHDA and CDR2 SQIVND (reference sequence). Here the CDR3 reads CASSIDAGVNQPQHF. The DNA of the CDR3 is TGTGCCAGTAGTATAGATGCCGGAGTAAATCAGCCCCAGCATTTT. Based on the CDR3 plus reference TRBV19 and TRBJ1-5, the full variable domain is DGGITQSPKYLFRKEGQNVTLSCEQNLNHDAMYWYRQDPGQGLRLIYYSQIVNDFQKGDIAEGYSVSREKKESFPLTVTSAQKNPTAFYLCASSIDAGVNQPQHFGDGTRLSIL.

The rearrangement uses TRBV6-6 and TRBJ2-7; 10 nucleotides match TRBD1. Losses at the gene ends were 2 bases for V and 0 bases for J; bases not matched to a gene: 4. There are 16 residues in the CDR3. Germline V gene sequence: CDR1 MNHNY, CDR2 SVGAGI (reference sequence). The CDR3 DNA reads as TGTGCCAGCAGTTACCCGGGACAGGGGTTCTCCTACGAGCAGTACTTC. Residues: CASSYPGQGFSYEQYF.

This chain connects TRBV2 to TRBJ2-3; TRBD1 matches at 11 bases. Looked up from germline, CDR1 is SNHLY and CDR2 is FYNNEI. V lost 6 bases and J lost 2; bases outside the gene matches: 4. CDR3 length: 15 amino acids. The CDR3 sequence: CASRFGQGATDTQYF. The CDR3 coding sequence is TGTGCCAGCAGATTCGGACAGGGGGCCACAGATACGCAGTATTTT.

This chain's CDR3 is CASSEMLGSGQETQYF. The CDR3 region has the DNA TGTGCCAGCAGTGAAATGTTGGGTAGCGGACAAGAGACCCAGTACTTC. The rearrangement uses TRBV25-1 and TRBJ2-5; D possibly corresponds to TRBD2 (6 bases). The CDR3 consists of 16 residues. Germline CDR1 and CDR2: MGHDK and SYGVNS. V was cut by 2 bases and J by 2 bases, with 15 bases left in between.

This chain joins TRBV5-5 and TRBJ1-2, with 7 bases identical to TRBD1. The CDR3 extends over 16 amino acids. CDR1 and CDR2 from the germline V gene are SGHKS and YYEKEE (reference sequence). Germline trimming cut 4 bases from V and 1 base from J; bases unmatched to any gene: 10. CDR3 residues: CASSQKQGRDNYGYTF. The CDR3 coding sequence is TGTGCCAGCAGCCAGAAACAGGGGAGAGATAACTATGGCTACACCTTC.

The rearrangement joins TRBV19 to TRBJ1-4, with a possible D match to TRBD1 (5 bases). The germline V gene encodes CDR1 LNHDA and CDR2 SQIVND (reference sequence). The CDR3 length is 14 residues. V was cut by 7 bases and J by 2 bases, with 11 bases left in between. CDR3 DNA: TGTGCCAGTAATTCAGGGTGGACTAATGAAAAACTGTTTTTT. It is translated as CASNSGWTNEKLFF.

This rearrangement joins TRBV6-5 to TRBJ1-2; the D gene is possibly TRBD1 (5 bases). The CDR3 covers 13 residues. V was pared by 4 bases and J by 8 bases, with 14 bases between. Germline CDR1 reads MNHEY; CDR2 reads SVGAGI. CDR3 nucleotide sequence: TGTGCCAGCAGTTCATGGGGGGTAGGAGGCTACACCTTC. This sequence encodes CASSSWGVGGYTF.